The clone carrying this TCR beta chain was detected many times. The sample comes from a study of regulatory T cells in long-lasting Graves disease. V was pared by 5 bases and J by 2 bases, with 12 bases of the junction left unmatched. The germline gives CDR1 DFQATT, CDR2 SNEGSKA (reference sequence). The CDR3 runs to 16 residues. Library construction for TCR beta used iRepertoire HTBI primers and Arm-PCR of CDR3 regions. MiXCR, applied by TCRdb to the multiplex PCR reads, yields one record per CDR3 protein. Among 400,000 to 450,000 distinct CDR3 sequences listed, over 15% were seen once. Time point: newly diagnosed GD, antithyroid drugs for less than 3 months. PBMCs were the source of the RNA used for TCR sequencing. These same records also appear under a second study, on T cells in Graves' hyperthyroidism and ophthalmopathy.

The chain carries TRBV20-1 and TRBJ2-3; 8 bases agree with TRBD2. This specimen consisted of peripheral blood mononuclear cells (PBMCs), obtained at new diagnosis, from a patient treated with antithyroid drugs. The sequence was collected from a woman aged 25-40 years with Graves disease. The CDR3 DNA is TGCAGTGCTCCCCAACTACTAGCGGAGCTCACAGATACGCAGTATTTT. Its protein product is CSAPQLLAELTDTQYF.